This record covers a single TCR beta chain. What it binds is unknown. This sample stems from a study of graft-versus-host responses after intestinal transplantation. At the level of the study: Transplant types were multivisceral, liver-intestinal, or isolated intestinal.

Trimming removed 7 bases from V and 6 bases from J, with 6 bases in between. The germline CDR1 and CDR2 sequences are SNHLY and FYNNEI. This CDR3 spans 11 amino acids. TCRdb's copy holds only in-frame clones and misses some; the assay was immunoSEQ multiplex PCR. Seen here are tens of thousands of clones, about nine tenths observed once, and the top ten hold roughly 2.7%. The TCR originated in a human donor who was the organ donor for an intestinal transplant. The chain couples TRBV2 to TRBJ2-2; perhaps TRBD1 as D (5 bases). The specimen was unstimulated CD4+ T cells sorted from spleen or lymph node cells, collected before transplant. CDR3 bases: TGTGCCAGCAACAGGCCCGGGGAGCTGTTTTTT. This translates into CASNRPGELFF. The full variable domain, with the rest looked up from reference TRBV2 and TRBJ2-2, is EPEVTQTPSHQVTQMGQEVILRCVPISNHLYFYWYRQILGQKVEFLVSFYNNEISEKSEIFDDQFSVERPDGSNFTLKIRSTKLEDSAMYFCASNRPGELFFGEGSRLTVL.